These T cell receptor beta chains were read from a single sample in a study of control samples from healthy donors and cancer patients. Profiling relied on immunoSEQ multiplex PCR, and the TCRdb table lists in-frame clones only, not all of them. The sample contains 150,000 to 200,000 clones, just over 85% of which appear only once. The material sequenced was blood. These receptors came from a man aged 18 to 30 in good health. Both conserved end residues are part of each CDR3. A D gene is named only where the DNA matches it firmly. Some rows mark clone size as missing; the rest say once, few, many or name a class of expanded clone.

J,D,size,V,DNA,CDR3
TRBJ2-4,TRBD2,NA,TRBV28,TGTGCCAGCAGCCCTCCACGGACTAGCGGGGCCCAGTACTTC,CASSPPRTSGAQYF
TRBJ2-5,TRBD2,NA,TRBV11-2,TGTGCCAGCAGCTTACTTACTAGCGAATCCTCCCAGTACTTC,CASSLLTSESSQYF
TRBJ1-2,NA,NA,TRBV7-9,TGTGCCAGCGGTGAACGAGGGTTTGTGGGGGGCTACACCTTC,CASGERGFVGGYTF
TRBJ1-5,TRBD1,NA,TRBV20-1,TGCAGTGCTAGTAAACAGGGGGCGATTCGTAGCAATCAGCCCCAGCATTTT,CSASKQGAIRSNQPQHF
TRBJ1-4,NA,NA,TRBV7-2,TGTGCCAGCAGCCTTGCGGCCGCTTCAACTAATGAAAAACTGTTTTTT,CASSLAAASTNEKLFF
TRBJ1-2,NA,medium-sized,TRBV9,TGTGCCAGCAGCCCAACCGGGACTCCTACCTATGGCTACACCTTC,CASSPTGTPTYGYTF
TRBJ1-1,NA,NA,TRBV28,TGTGCCAGCAGTTCCGGGAGCACTGAAGCTTTCTTT,CASSSGSTEAFF
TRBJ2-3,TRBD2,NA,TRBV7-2,TGTGCCAGCAGCCCACGGATGATGGGCGGGGGAAGAGATACGCAGTATTTT,CASSPRMMGGGRDTQYF
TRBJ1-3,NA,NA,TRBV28,TGTGCCAGCAGTTCGACTTTCCCTTATGGAAACACCATATATTTT,CASSSTFPYGNTIYF
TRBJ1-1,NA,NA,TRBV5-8,TGTGCCAGCGCCATGTCAGGCGGGGTTAGCACTGAAGCTTTCTTT,CASAMSGGVSTEAFF
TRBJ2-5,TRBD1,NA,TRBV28,TGTGCCAGCAGTGACCTACAGGGGCCTAAAGAGACCCAGTACTTC,CASSDLQGPKETQYF
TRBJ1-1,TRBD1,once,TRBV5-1,TGCGCCAGCAGTTGGGACAGGCCCTTACTTCGGGCTTTCTTT,CASSWDRPLLRAFF
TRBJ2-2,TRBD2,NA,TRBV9,TGTGCCAGCAGCGTCGGTAGCGGGGGAGCGAACACCGGGGAGCTGTTTTTT,CASSVGSGGANTGELFF
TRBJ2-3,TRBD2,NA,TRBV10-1,TGCGCCAGCAGAGACGGGACTAGCGGGGTACCAGATACGCAGTATTTT,CASRDGTSGVPDTQYF
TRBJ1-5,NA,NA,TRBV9,TGTGCCAGCAGCGCCACAGGGTTCCAGCCCCAGCATTTT,CASSATGFQPQHF
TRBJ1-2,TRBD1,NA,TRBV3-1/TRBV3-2,TGTGCCAGCTCTGGACAGGGGGCGCATGGCTACACCTTC,CASSGQGAHGYTF
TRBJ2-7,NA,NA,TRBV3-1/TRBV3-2,TGTGCCAGCAGCCAAGGGTGGGGGGCGAGGTACGAGCAGTACTTC,CASSQGWGARYEQYF
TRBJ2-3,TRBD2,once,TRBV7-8,TGTGCCAGCAGCTCCCTAGGCGGGGGTGGCATTACAGATACGCAGTATTTT,CASSSLGGGGITDTQYF
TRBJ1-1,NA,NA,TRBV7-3,TGTGCCAGCAGCTTAACCTACAGGGCGGCAGCCACTGAAGCTTTCTTT,CASSLTYRAAATEAFF
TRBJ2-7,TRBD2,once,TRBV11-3,TGTGCCAGCAGCGGCGGGGGAACCTACGAGCAGTACTTC,CASSGGGTYEQYF
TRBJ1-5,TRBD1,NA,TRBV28,TGTGCCAGCAGTTCATTCACAGGGGGCGGAAGACGACAGCCCCAGCATTTT,CASSSFTGGGRRQPQHF
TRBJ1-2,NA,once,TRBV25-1,TGTGCCAGCCTGGACTTATATGGCTACACCTTC,CASLDLYGYTF
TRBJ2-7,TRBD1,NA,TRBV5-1,TGCGCCAGCAGCTTGAAGACAGGGGGCTACGAGCAGTACTTC,CASSLKTGGYEQYF
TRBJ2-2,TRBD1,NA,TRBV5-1,TGCGCCAGCACCAATGGACAGGGGGCAATGGTTGCCGGGGAGCTGTTTTTT,CASTNGQGAMVAGELFF
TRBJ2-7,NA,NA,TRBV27,TGTGCCAGCAGTTTATCGTTTCAGGGAAGATACGAGCAGTACTTC,CASSLSFQGRYEQYF
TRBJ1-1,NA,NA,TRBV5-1,TGCGCCAGCAGCTTGTTCGGAGGCGGTGCCCAAAGAACTGAAGCTTTCTTT,CASSLFGGGAQRTEAFF
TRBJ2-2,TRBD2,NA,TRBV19,TGTGCCAGTAGTATACGGCTAGCGGGGGAGTCCGGGGAGCTGTTTTTT,CASSIRLAGESGELFF
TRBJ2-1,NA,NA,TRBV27,TGTGCCAGCAGTTTAAGAGTAAGGTGGCCCACCATGAGCTCCTACAATGAGCAGTTCTTC,CASSLRVRWPTMSSYNEQFF
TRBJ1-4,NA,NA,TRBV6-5,TGTGCCAGTGGACGGGTGGGTGAAAAACTGTTTTTT,CASGRVGEKLFF
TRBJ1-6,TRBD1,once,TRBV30,TGTGCCTGGAGTGTGTCCGACAGGGGAAGTTCACCCCTCCACTTT,CAWSVSDRGSSPLHF
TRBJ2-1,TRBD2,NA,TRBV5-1,TGCGCCAGCAGCTTGGTCCCCAGCGGGGCCCCTAATGAGCAGTTCTTC,CASSLVPSGAPNEQFF
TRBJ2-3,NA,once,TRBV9,TGTGCCAGCAGCGTTGGGGTGAGCACAGATACGCAGTATTTT,CASSVGVSTDTQYF